Each of the 8 T cell receptor beta chains below was sequenced from the same sample in a study of T cell responses to AZD1222 COVID-19 vaccine. Measured with immunoSEQ multiplex PCR; TCRdb has only the in-frame clones, and not every one. The sample lists about 63,000 clones; about four fifths were seen once. Specimen: peripheral blood, collected 28 days after the second AZD1222 dose. These TCRs come from an adult who received the AZD1222 COVID-19 vaccine.

The genes are TRBV19 and TRBJ1-6, with D perhaps TRBD1 (5 bases). V gave up 5 bases and J gave up 9 bases, with 14 bases separating them. CDR3 length: 14 residues. Germline V CDR1 and CDR2: LNHDA, SQIVND (reference sequence). The CDR3 loop reads CASSPSVGGSPLHF. The CDR3 nucleotides are TGTGCCAGTAGTCCCTCGGTCGGGGGTTCACCCCTCCACTTT.

The J gene is TRBJ2-4, the V gene TRBV9; possibly TRBD2 for D (5 bases). Trimming pared 0 bases from V and 11 bases from J, leaving 12 bases between. Looked up from germline, CDR1 is SGDLS and CDR2 is YYNGEE. This CDR3 spans 13 amino acids. The CDR3 DNA reads as TGTGCCAGCAGCGTAGGTGTAGGAGCGGTTCAGTACTTC. This gives the protein CASSVGVGAVQYF.

This clone was picked up a small number of times. This sequence joins TRBV18 and TRBJ1-2; D remains unclear. Trimming took off 0 bases at V and 5 bases at J, with 7 bases between the two ends. The CDR3 is made up of 13 amino acids. Germline CDR1 KGHSH, CDR2 LQKENI. CDR3 residues: CASSPPGQYGYTF. The DNA for the CDR3 is TGTGCCAGCTCACCACCAGGGCAGTATGGCTACACCTTC. Full variable domain (remainder filled in from reference TRBV18 and TRBJ1-2): NAGVMQNPRHLVRRRGQEARLRCSPMKGHSHVYWYRQLPEEGLKFMVYLQKENIIDESGMPKERFSAEFPKEGPSILRIQQVVRGDSAAYFCASSPPGQYGYTFGSGTRLTVV.

This chain connects TRBV29-1 to TRBJ1-1; TRBD1 matches at 7 bases. The CDR3 has 13 residues. Trimming cost V 7 bases and J 0 bases; bases outside gene matches: 5. In germline, CDR1 is SQVTM, CDR2 ANQGSEA. Here the CDR3 reads CSAGGVMNTEAFF. CDR3 nucleotide sequence: TGCAGCGCAGGGGGTGTCATGAACACTGAAGCTTTCTTT.

The chain uses TRBV6-2 or TRBV6-3 and TRBJ2-3; no firm D call. In germline, CDR1 is MNHEY, CDR2 SVGEGT. The CDR3 covers 14 residues. V lost 6 bases and J 2 bases, leaving 12 bases between the germline ends. CDR3 DNA sequence: TGTGCCAGCAGCTTCGTGGGTTACACAGATACGCAGTATTTT. Its protein product is CASSFVGYTDTQYF.

The rearrangement uses TRBV14 and TRBJ1-1, with D possibly matching TRBD1 (5 bases). Germline V gene lookup returns CDR1 SGHDN and CDR2 FVKESK. CDR3 size: 16 residues. The V end was cut by 4 bases, the J end by 3 bases, with 18 bases between. In DNA, the CDR3 is TGTGCCAGCAGCCCAGACCTGGAGGGGTGGGACACTGAAGCTTTCTTT. Protein sequence: CASSPDLEGWDTEAFF. Supplemented by reference TRBV14 and TRBJ1-1, the full variable domain reads EAGVTQFPSHSVIEKGQTVTLRCDPISGHDNLYWYRRVMGKEIKFLLHFVKESKQDESGMPNNRFLAERTGGTYSTLKVQPAELEDSGVYFCASSPDLEGWDTEAFFGQGTRLTVV.

The chain has TRBV29-1 and TRBJ2-7, with D unclear. The CDR3 runs to 11 residues. Deletions cut 7 bases from V and 5 bases from J, with 12 bases between. CDR1 is SQVTM and CDR2 is ANQGSEA in the germline V gene. CDR3 nucleotides: TGCAGCGCCCCTGTAGAGGACGAGCAGTACTTC. It codes for CSAPVEDEQYF.

In its sample, this clone was seen a few times. V is TRBV7-2 and J is TRBJ1-4; D is unclear. The germline gives CDR1 SGHTA, CDR2 FQGNSA. Trimming shortened V by 0 bases and J by 8 bases, and 10 bases separated the two germline ends. The CDR3 is 14 residues long. The CDR3 coding sequence is TGTGCCAGCAGCTTAGCACCCCAAAGCGAAAAACTGTTTTTT. It yields the protein CASSLAPQSEKLFF.